Listed here are 29 T cell receptor beta chains from one sample, sequenced in a study of blood T cell repertoires in COVID-19. Sequencing was performed with immunoSEQ multiplex PCR; in TCRdb, only in-frame clones are kept and a portion is missing. The table has tens of thousands of clones, 75% to 90% seen once. Source material: peripheral blood. The receptor source for this set is a woman aged 55 to 70 with COVID-19, enrolled during active disease.

This clone has just one count. The genes are TRBV11-3 and TRBJ1-1; 8 bases agree with TRBD1. Germline CDR1 SGHNT, CDR2 YENEEA. CDR3 length: 14 amino acids. Trimming cost V 1 base and J 6 bases; bases outside gene matches: 4. The CDR3 is CASSLGSGGSEAFF. DNA for the CDR3: TGTGCCAGCAGCTTAGGATCAGGGGGCTCTGAAGCTTTCTTT. Looking up the rest from reference TRBV11-3 and TRBJ1-1 gives the full variable domain: EAGVVQSPRYKIIEKKQPVAFWCNPISGHNTLYWYLQNLGQGPELLIRYENEEAVDDSQLPKDRFSAERLKGVDSTLKIQPAELGDSAVYLCASSLGSGGSEAFFGQGTRLTVV.

V and J are TRBV7-9 and TRBJ1-1; D not resolved. Germline CDR1 SEHNR, CDR2 FQNEAQ (reference sequence). The length of the CDR3 is 13 residues. V was shortened by 6 bases and J by 1 base, with 9 bases between the two germline ends. The CDR3 sequence is CASSRAGNTEAFF. The CDR3 DNA reads TGTGCCAGCAGTCGGGCGGGGAACACTGAAGCTTTCTTT.

In the case of this clone: The junction shows a germline mismatch at one end, possibly a read error. The chain recombines TRBV19 with TRBJ2-7; a possible D gene is TRBD1 (6 bases). Germline CDR1 and CDR2: LNHDA and SQIVND (reference sequence). This CDR3 has 16 residues. As DNA, the CDR3 is TGTGCCAGTAGTCAAAAACAGGGTGTAGTCTCCCACGAGCAGTACTTC. Translation: CASSQKQGVVSHEQYF.

This clone was recorded only once. The V gene is TRBV24-1, the J gene TRBJ1-5; possible D gene TRBD1, 6 bases. The germline gives CDR1 KGHDR, CDR2 SFDVKD. This CDR3 is 15 amino acids long. V lost 9 bases and J lost 2, with 16 bases in between. CDR3 in DNA: TGTGCCACCGGACTCACAGGGAAAGGCAATCAGCCCCAGCATTTT. It yields the protein CATGLTGKGNQPQHF.

This clone was recorded once. The chain couples TRBV7-8 to TRBJ2-7; 8 nucleotides line up with TRBD1. The germline V gene has CDR1 SGHVS and CDR2 FQNEAQ. V shed 1 base, J shed 3 bases, and the junction held 2 bases outside the gene matches. This CDR3 is built from 14 residues. The CDR3 sequence: CASSLVQGVYEQYF. CDR3 sequence (DNA): TGTGCCAGCAGCTTAGTACAGGGGGTCTACGAGCAGTACTTC.

The rearrangement joins TRBV6-5 to TRBJ2-3, with 8 bases identical to TRBD1. The length of the CDR3 is 15 residues. Looked up from germline, CDR1 is MNHEY and CDR2 is SVGAGI. J lost 0 bases, V lost 6 bases, and 5 bases had no gene match. The CDR3 bases are TGTGCCAGCAGCCCCAGGGGGCTTAGCACAGATACGCAGTATTTT. Encoded protein: CASSPRGLSTDTQYF.

The chain employs TRBV6-5 and TRBJ2-1; 13 positions match TRBD2. Germline V gene data show CDR1 as MNHEY and CDR2 as SVGAGI. V dropped 6 bases and J dropped 7; count of bases not matched to a gene: 3. The CDR3 covers 14 residues. CDR3 loop: CASRLAGGANEQFF. CDR3 coding DNA: TGTGCCAGCAGACTAGCGGGAGGGGCGAATGAGCAGTTCTTC.

This chain uses TRBV3-1 (or the pseudogene TRBV3-2) with TRBJ2-2; TRBD2 matches 13 bases. CDR3 size: 16 residues. CDR1 is LGHDT and CDR2 is YNNKEL in the germline V gene (reference sequence). J lost 3 bases, V lost 4 bases, and 2 bases had no gene match. The CDR3 DNA reads TGTGCCAGCAGCCGGACTAGCGGGAGACACACCGGGGAGCTGTTTTTT. Amino acids: CASSRTSGRHTGELFF.

This chain links TRBV30 with TRBJ1-2; D call uncertain. Germline loops: CDR1 GTSNPN, CDR2 SVGIG (reference sequence). Trimming stripped 3 bases from V and 7 bases from J, with 15 bases between. The CDR3 contains 13 residues. For the CDR3, the DNA is TGTGCCTGGAGCGCCGAAGACTTTGGTGGCTACACCTTC. Translated, it gives CAWSAEDFGGYTF.

The rearrangement uses TRBV5-4 and TRBJ1-1; TRBD1 aligns across 9 bases. The CDR3 is 15 amino acids. With 0 bases clipped from V and 4 bases from J, the junction kept 4 bases outside the gene matches. Germline V gene data show CDR1 as SGHNT and CDR2 as YYREEE (reference sequence). The CDR3 spells CASSLEDRGFTEAFF. The CDR3 nucleotides read TGTGCCAGCAGCTTGGAGGACAGGGGTTTCACTGAAGCTTTCTTT.

This chain uses TRBV10-1 with TRBJ2-5; the D gene is possibly TRBD2 (5 bases). The CDR3 runs to 14 residues. The germline gives CDR1 WNHNN, CDR2 SYGVQD (reference sequence). V was cut by 5 bases and J by 5 bases, with 15 bases left in between. The CDR3 region has the DNA TGCGCCAGCAGTAGTGGAGGTCCATGGGAGACCCAGTACTTC. This encodes CASSSGGPWETQYF.

The chain uses TRBV28 and TRBJ2-5; 10 positions agree with TRBD1. This CDR3 contains 17 residues. CDR1 is MDHEN and CDR2 is SYDVKM in the germline V gene. Trimming took 1 base from V and 1 from J; bases not matched to a gene: 6. The CDR3 nucleotides read TGTGCCAGCAGTTTATTGGGACAGGGGACCGCCCAAGAGACCCAGTACTTC. Translating gives CASSLLGQGTAQETQYF.

The chain employs TRBV9 and TRBJ2-7; TRBD1 matches at 8 bases. CDR3 size: 16 residues. The V gene's germline CDR1 is SGDLS and CDR2 YYNGEE. The trim removed 3 bases at V and 0 bases at J, leaving 8 bases unmatched. The CDR3 spells CASSADSGQGSYEQYF. The CDR3 DNA sequence: TGTGCCAGCAGCGCCGACTCCGGACAGGGCTCCTACGAGCAGTACTTC. Supplemented by reference TRBV9 and TRBJ2-7, the full variable domain reads DSGVTQTPKHLITATGQRVTLRCSPRSGDLSVYWYQQSLDQGLQFLIQYYNGEERAKGNILERFSAQQFPDLHSELNLSSLELGDSALYFCASSADSGQGSYEQYFGPGTRLTVT.

The chain recombines TRBV19 with TRBJ1-4, with TRBD1 matching over 9 bases. The CDR3 has 16 amino acids. Germline CDR1 LNHDA, CDR2 SQIVND (reference sequence). J gave up 7 bases and V 4 bases, and 10 bases lay outside the gene matches. CDR3 sequence (DNA): TGTGCCAGTAGTAGCCCTCCCGGGACAGGGTTTGAAAAACTGTTTTTT. Its translation is CASSSPPGTGFEKLFF.

The genes are TRBV9 and TRBJ2-7; D is unresolved. V dropped 1 base and J dropped 1 base, with 9 bases sitting between them. The germline CDR1 and CDR2 sequences are SGDLS and YYNGEE. This CDR3 is built from 14 residues. CDR3 residues: CASSVLESSYEQYF. CDR3 DNA sequence: TGTGCCAGCAGCGTACTAGAAAGTTCCTACGAGCAGTACTTC.

The chain is built from TRBV9 and TRBJ2-4, with TRBD1 as a possible D gene (6 bases). The CDR3 runs to 14 residues. Trimming removed 0 bases from V and 12 bases from J, with 16 bases in between. In germline, CDR1 is SGDLS, CDR2 YYNGEE. The CDR3 protein is CASSVGGGAGDQYF. The DNA of the CDR3 is TGTGCCAGCAGCGTAGGAGGTGGAGCAGGGGATCAGTACTTC.

The rearrangement uses TRBV5-1 and TRBJ2-7, with 9 bases that match TRBD1. Germline CDR1 SGHRS, CDR2 YFSETQ. Losses at the gene ends were 0 bases for V and 6 bases for J; bases not matched to a gene: 7. This CDR3 comprises 15 residues. The CDR3 sequence: CASSLAGQGAFEQYF. CDR3 sequence (DNA): TGCGCCAGCAGCTTGGCGGGACAGGGAGCCTTCGAGCAGTACTTC.

The chain uses TRBV5-1 and TRBJ2-7; tentatively, D is TRBD1 (6 bases). The germline gives CDR1 SGHRS, CDR2 YFSETQ. There are 13 residues in the CDR3. The germline V and J ends were trimmed by 2 bases and 4 bases, with 10 bases remaining between them. The CDR3: CASSLGTNYEQYF. DNA for the CDR3: TGCGCCAGCAGCTTAGGGACAAATTACGAGCAGTACTTC.

The chain is built from TRBV3-1 (or the pseudogene TRBV3-2) and TRBJ1-2, with D unresolved. CDR3 size: 12 residues. Between the trimmed V and J ends, which lost 2 bases and 5 bases, there was a span of 6 bases. The germline V gene encodes CDR1 LGHDT and CDR2 YNNKEL (reference sequence). The CDR3 nucleotides read TGTGCCAGCAGCCAAATTTCATATGGCTACACCTTC. Translated: CASSQISYGYTF.

V is TRBV19 and J is TRBJ1-2; D not certain. Trimming cost V 1 base and J 4 bases, with 7 bases left between them. Germline assignment: CDR1 LNHDA and CDR2 SQIVND (reference sequence). The CDR3 runs 13 residues. DNA of the CDR3: TGTGCCAGTAGTATAGGGCAGATCTATGGCTACACCTTC. It specifies CASSIGQIYGYTF.

The chain uses TRBV28 and TRBJ2-3; possibly TRBD1 for D (6 bases). The CDR3 covers 14 residues. V was clipped by 8 bases and J by 2 bases, with 14 bases between them. Per the germline V gene, CDR1 is MDHEN and CDR2 is SYDVKM. For the CDR3, the DNA is TGTGCCAGCGGATCAGGGGTCCTCACAGATACGCAGTATTTT. Its translation is CASGSGVLTDTQYF.

The rearrangement uses TRBV5-1 and TRBJ2-7; TRBD2 is a possible D gene (5 bases). Germline assignment: CDR1 SGHRS and CDR2 YFSETQ. The CDR3 runs 12 residues. Trimming left V 5 bases short and J 6 bases short, with 12 bases between. The CDR3 bases are TGCGCCAGCAGTAGGGAGACTACCGAGCAGTACTTC. Residues: CASSRETTEQYF.

The rearrangement uses TRBV7-9 and TRBJ2-7; TRBD1 is a possible D gene (5 bases). This CDR3 is built from 14 residues. Looked up from germline, CDR1 is SEHNR and CDR2 is FQNEAQ (reference sequence). V was shortened by 1 base and J by 6 bases, with 13 bases between the two germline ends. As DNA, the CDR3 is TGTGCCAGCAGCTTAGGGCAGGGCTGGGGCGAGCAGTACTTC. This codes for CASSLGQGWGEQYF. The whole variable domain, remainder taken from reference TRBV7-9 and TRBJ2-7, is DTGVSQNPRHKITKRGQNVTFRCDPISEHNRLYWYRQTLGQGPEFLTYFQNEAQLEKSRLLSDRFSAERPKGSFSTLEIQRTEQGDSAMYLCASSLGQGWGEQYFGPGTRLTVT.

V gene TRBV28 combines with J gene TRBJ1-1; 11 bases are a match to TRBD1. The CDR3 extends over 16 amino acids. V dropped 7 bases and J dropped 1; count of bases not matched to a gene: 8. In germline, CDR1 is MDHEN, CDR2 SYDVKM. The chain's CDR3 is CASTSSGQGENTEAFF. The CDR3 DNA reads as TGTGCCAGCACATCCTCGGGACAGGGGGAGAACACTGAAGCTTTCTTT.

V is TRBV5-4 and J is TRBJ2-7; 7 bases are a match to TRBD2. CDR1 is SGHNT and CDR2 is YYREEE in the germline V gene (reference sequence). With 4 bases clipped from V and 5 bases from J, the junction kept 9 bases outside the gene matches. The CDR3 runs to 14 residues. CDR3 DNA sequence: TGTGCCAGCAGCCTAAGACTAGCCCTCGACGAGCAGTACTTC. Translation gives CASSLRLALDEQYF.

This chain uses TRBV15 with TRBJ2-7, with 8 bases lining up with TRBD2. Germline-derived CDR1 and CDR2 are LNHNV and YYDKDF (reference sequence). The V and J ends lost 1 base and 3 bases, in that order; junction bases with no gene match: 11. The length of the CDR3 is 17 residues. The CDR3 sequence: CATSRVVGAGEVYEQYF. The CDR3 DNA reads as TGTGCCACCAGCAGAGTCGTCGGAGCGGGAGAGGTCTACGAGCAGTACTTC.

A single count supports this clone. The gene calls are TRBV27 and TRBJ1-1; unclear D gene. Per germline, CDR1 MNHEY and CDR2 SMNVEV (reference sequence). Trimming left V 6 bases short and J 4 bases short, with 15 bases between. The length of the CDR3 is 14 residues. CDR3 nucleotides: TGTGCCAGCAGAGCCCTCGGCCGGGGCACTGAAGCTTTCTTT. This codes for CASRALGRGTEAFF.

The chain uses TRBV30 and TRBJ2-1, with 12 bases fitting TRBD2. Trimming removed 2 bases from V and 8 bases from J; junction bases left unmatched: 16. This CDR3 spans 18 amino acids. Germline V gene data show CDR1 as GTSNPN and CDR2 as SVGIG (reference sequence). CDR3: CAWSLYTGTSGSSDEQFF. For the CDR3, the DNA is TGTGCCTGGAGTCTGTACACCGGGACTAGCGGGTCCTCGGATGAGCAGTTCTTC.

The chain carries TRBV19 and TRBJ1-5, with a tentative D call TRBD1 (5 bases). Germline lookup yields CDR1 LNHDA and CDR2 SQIVND (reference sequence). Deletions cut 8 bases from V and 9 bases from J, with 20 bases between. The CDR3 extends over 14 amino acids. CDR3 nucleotides: TGTGCCAGTTCCCTGACAGAGCTGAATTGGCCCCAGCATTTT. It yields the protein CASSLTELNWPQHF.